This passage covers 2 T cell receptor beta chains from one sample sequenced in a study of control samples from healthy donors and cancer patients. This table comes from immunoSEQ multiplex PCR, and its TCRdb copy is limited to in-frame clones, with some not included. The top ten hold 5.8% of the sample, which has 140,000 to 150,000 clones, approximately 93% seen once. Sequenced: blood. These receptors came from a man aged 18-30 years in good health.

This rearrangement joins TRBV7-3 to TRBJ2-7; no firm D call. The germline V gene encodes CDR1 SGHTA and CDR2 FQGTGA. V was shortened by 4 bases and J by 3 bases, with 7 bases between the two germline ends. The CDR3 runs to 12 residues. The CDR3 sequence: CASSSDGYEQYF. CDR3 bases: TGTGCCAGCAGCTCGGACGGCTACGAGCAGTACTTC.

This CDR3 reads CASSLSPSPSGETQYF. Written as DNA, the CDR3 is TGTGCCAGCAGTTTATCCCCAAGCCCTTCGGGGGAGACCCAGTACTTC. V gene TRBV28 combines with J gene TRBJ2-5; possible D gene TRBD2, 5 bases. Germline V gives CDR1 MDHEN, CDR2 SYDVKM. The CDR3 runs to 16 residues. Trimming removed 1 base at V and 5 bases at J, with 17 bases between. Supplemented by reference TRBV28 and TRBJ2-5, the full variable domain reads DVKVTQSSRYLVKRTGEKVFLECVQDMDHENMFWYRQDPGLGLRLIYFSYDVKMKEKGDIPEGYSVSREKKERFSLILESASTNQTSMYLCASSLSPSPSGETQYFGPGTRLLVL.